The source of this TCR beta chain is a study of blood T cell repertoires in COVID-19. About the study: Sites across the United States, Italy and Spain contributed samples from acute and convalescent COVID-19.

This CDR3 is built from 14 residues. Trimming stripped 5 bases from V and 5 bases from J, with 12 bases between. Germline V CDR1 and CDR2: LNHDA, SQIVND (reference sequence). Per the study methods: Reference gene primer amplification gave estimated nucleated cell counts. Sequencing was performed with immunoSEQ multiplex PCR; in TCRdb, only in-frame clones are kept and a portion is missing. That table gives V, J and clone size, and the DNA gave D and trimming. The sample comprises fewer than 400,000 clones, more than 85% of which are singletons, and approximately 17% rests with the top ten. This chain joins TRBV19 and TRBJ2-2, with D perhaps TRBD1 (6 bases). Material: PBMCs or T cells enriched from blood (not recorded which). This receptor was identified in a woman younger than 45 who had recovered from COVID-19. The CDR3 DNA is TGTGCCAGTAGTTCCTCCCAGGGGACCGGGGAGCTGTTTTTT. Protein product: CASSSSQGTGELFF.